The 29 T cell receptor beta chains given below trace back to one sample, sequenced in a study of T cell responses to AZD1222 COVID-19 vaccine. The method was immunoSEQ multiplex PCR; TCRdb's version includes in-frame clones alone and lacks a portion of them. This sample has 130,000 to 150,000 clones, with approximately 90% found just once. The sample was peripheral blood, taken on day 0 of AZD1222 vaccination. The receptors were gathered from an adult in good health.

V usage is TRBV14 and J usage is TRBJ1-5; D is perhaps TRBD1 (6 bases). Trimming took off 1 base at V and 6 bases at J, with 13 bases between the two ends. This CDR3 contains 15 residues. In germline, CDR1 is SGHDN, CDR2 FVKESK. CDR3 sequence reads: CASSQGPGAGQPQHF. The CDR3 DNA sequence: TGTGCCAGCAGCCAAGGGCCAGGGGCGGGTCAGCCCCAGCATTTT. Complete variable domain (other parts from reference TRBV14 and TRBJ1-5): EAGVTQFPSHSVIEKGQTVTLRCDPISGHDNLYWYRRVMGKEIKFLLHFVKESKQDESGMPNNRFLAERTGGTYSTLKVQPAELEDSGVYFCASSQGPGAGQPQHFGDGTRLSIL.

The chain joins TRBV9 to TRBJ1-2; no clear D gene. Trimming removed 0 bases at V and 7 bases at J, with 13 bases between. The CDR3 runs to 14 residues. Per the germline V gene, CDR1 is SGDLS and CDR2 is YYNGEE. CDR3 protein: CASSVVSGFGGYTF. CDR3 DNA sequence: TGTGCCAGCAGCGTAGTGTCTGGGTTCGGTGGCTACACCTTC.

The chain carries TRBV7-9 and TRBJ1-2, with D perhaps TRBD1 (5 bases). Germline CDR1 and CDR2: SEHNR and FQNEAQ (reference sequence). The CDR3 is 13 amino acids. Trimming shortened V by 7 bases and J by 3 bases, and 12 bases separated the two germline ends. The CDR3: CASKLDKDYGYTF. The CDR3 DNA reads TGTGCCAGCAAATTGGACAAAGACTATGGCTACACCTTC.

The chain uses TRBV28 and TRBJ2-2, with no clear D. V was shortened by 5 bases and J by 5 bases, with 9 bases between the two germline ends. The CDR3 loop spans 13 amino acids. Germline V lookup: CDR1 MDHEN, CDR2 SYDVKM. The CDR3 protein is CASSHESTGELFF. In DNA form, the CDR3 reads TGTGCCAGCAGTCACGAAAGTACCGGGGAGCTGTTTTTT.

The chain couples TRBV11-2 to TRBJ2-1, with TRBD1 matching over 8 bases. The V and J ends lost 5 bases and 10 bases, in that order; junction bases with no gene match: 7. This CDR3 is 13 amino acids long. CDR1 is SGHAT, CDR2 FQNNGV, per germline. The CDR3 sequence: CASSIIDRGEQFF. Here the CDR3 DNA reads TGTGCCAGCAGCATAATAGACAGGGGAGAGCAGTTCTTC.

As DNA, the CDR3 is TGTGCCAGCAGCCAAGGTGTAAGCGGGGGGCCTATCTACAATGAGCAGTTCTTC. Translating gives CASSQGVSGGPIYNEQFF. V usage is TRBV3-1 (or the pseudogene TRBV3-2) and J usage is TRBJ2-1, with 9 positions matching TRBD2. This CDR3 spans 18 amino acids. V shed 1 base and J 3 bases; nucleotides not matched to a gene: 10. Germline CDR1 reads LGHDT; CDR2 reads YNNKEL (reference sequence).

J is TRBJ2-1 and V is TRBV29-1, with D hard to call. CDR3 size: 12 residues. V lost 6 bases to trimming and J lost 4 bases, with 10 bases between them. Germline values: CDR1 SQVTM, CDR2 ANQGSEA. In DNA form, the CDR3 reads TGCAGCGTCGACCTTGATTACAATGAGCAGTTCTTC. This encodes CSVDLDYNEQFF.

This clone appeared a few times. This sequence joins TRBV20-1 and TRBJ2-3; no definite D call. Germline V gene data show CDR1 as DFQATT and CDR2 as SNEGSKA (reference sequence). The CDR3 runs 10 residues. V lost 3 bases and J lost 6, with 4 bases in between. CDR3 sequence: CSASLDTQYF. The CDR3 DNA follows: TGCAGTGCTAGTTTGGATACGCAGTATTTT.

The V call is TRBV7-2, the J call TRBJ2-2; D not resolved. The CDR3 is 14 residues long. The V and J ends lost 2 bases and 4 bases respectively, with 8 bases between them. CDR1 and CDR2 from the germline V gene are SGHTA and FQGNSA. This CDR3 is CASSLQGSTGELFF. The CDR3, as DNA: TGTGCCAGCAGCTTACAAGGAAGCACCGGGGAGCTGTTTTTT.

This rearrangement joins TRBV9 to TRBJ1-4; no reliable D call. V lost 0 bases to trimming and J lost 8 bases, with 11 bases between them. Germline V lookup: CDR1 SGDLS, CDR2 YYNGEE. CDR3 length: 14 amino acids. The CDR3 nucleotides are TGTGCCAGCAGCGTAGAGTCGGGGTCCGAAAAACTGTTTTTT. Its translation: CASSVESGSEKLFF.

In nucleotides, the CDR3 is TGTGCCAGCAGTCCTCCAACCCAGCGGGAGACGTACAATGAGCAGTTCTTC. Its translation: CASSPPTQRETYNEQFF. The V and J genes are TRBV27 and TRBJ2-1; TRBD2 matches 8 bases. Germline CDR1 is MNHEY and CDR2 is SMNVEV (reference sequence). The V and J ends lost 5 bases and 4 bases, in that order; junction bases with no gene match: 13. The CDR3 runs to 17 residues.

The chain is built from TRBV11-3 and TRBJ2-7; D is unresolved. With 5 bases removed from V and 7 bases from J, the gap between germline ends came to 12 bases. The CDR3 contains 12 residues. Germline CDR1 and CDR2: SGHNT and YENEEA. The CDR3 nucleotides are TGTGCCAGCAGCACGTGGGGTCGTGAGCAGTACTTC. Translating it yields CASSTWGREQYF.

The chain links TRBV6-5 to TRBJ1-5, with no clear D. Germline V gene data show CDR1 as MNHEY and CDR2 as SVGAGI. The CDR3 totals 14 residues. Trimming pared 2 bases from V and 3 bases from J, leaving 8 bases between. The CDR3 coding sequence is TGTGCCAGCAGTTACCGGGCCGACAATCAGCCCCAGCATTTT. Encoded protein: CASSYRADNQPQHF.

The V call is TRBV5-1, the J call TRBJ2-7, with D perhaps TRBD2 (6 bases). Germline CDR1 is SGHRS and CDR2 is YFSETQ. The ends were cut back, 0 bases at V and 3 bases at J, with 13 bases in the middle. The CDR3 has 15 residues. The CDR3 nucleotides read TGCGCCAGCAGCTTGGGACTAGGAGGGGACTACGAGCAGTACTTC. Protein: CASSLGLGGDYEQYF.

The chain recombines TRBV11-3 with TRBJ2-4; 8 bases line up with TRBD2. The germline gives CDR1 SGHNT, CDR2 YENEEA. V was clipped by 5 bases and J by 0 bases; unmatched bases: 9. This CDR3 is 17 amino acids long. CDR3 coding DNA: TGTGCCAGCAGCAGAGCGGCAGCGGGGGTAGCCAAAAACATTCAGTACTTC. Protein: CASSRAAAGVAKNIQYF.

The chain combines TRBV3-1 (or the pseudogene TRBV3-2) with TRBJ2-3, with 8 bases matching TRBD2. Germline V gives CDR1 LGHDT, CDR2 YNNKEL (reference sequence). The CDR3 extends over 14 amino acids. The V and J ends lost 5 bases and 5 bases, in that order; junction bases with no gene match: 6. In DNA, the CDR3 is TGTGCCAGCAGCTTCTTAGCGGGAAAAGATACGCAGTATTTT. It yields the protein CASSFLAGKDTQYF.

V gene TRBV28 combines with J gene TRBJ2-7; 12 bases align to TRBD2. The CDR3 runs 14 residues. J lost 6 bases, V lost 7 bases, and 7 bases had no gene match. Germline CDR1 reads MDHEN; CDR2 reads SYDVKM. The CDR3 loop reads CASTLTSGSGEQYF. In DNA form, the CDR3 reads TGTGCCAGCACTCTGACTAGCGGGAGCGGCGAGCAGTACTTC. The full variable domain, rest sourced from reference TRBV28 and TRBJ2-7, is DVKVTQSSRYLVKRTGEKVFLECVQDMDHENMFWYRQDPGLGLRLIYFSYDVKMKEKGDIPEGYSVSREKKERFSLILESASTNQTSMYLCASTLTSGSGEQYFGPGTRLTVT.

The chain has TRBV7-9 and TRBJ1-5, with D possibly TRBD1 on 6 matching bases. The CDR3 extends over 14 amino acids. Germline V gene lookup returns CDR1 SEHNR and CDR2 FQNEAQ (reference sequence). Trimming cost V 2 bases and J 5 bases, with 10 bases left between them. The CDR3 is CASSLQGHDQPQHF. For the CDR3, the DNA is TGTGCCAGCAGCTTACAGGGGCATGATCAGCCCCAGCATTTT.

This chain uses TRBV2 with TRBJ1-6, with D perhaps TRBD1 (5 bases). From germline, CDR1 is SNHLY and CDR2 FYNNEI. Trimming cost V 6 bases and J 8 bases, with 20 bases left between them. The CDR3 extends over 16 amino acids. The DNA of the CDR3 is TGTGCCAGCAGGGCCCGGGACCAAAGGTTCTATTCACCCCTCCACTTT. The encoded protein is CASRARDQRFYSPLHF. The whole variable domain, filled in from reference TRBV2 and TRBJ1-6, reads EPEVTQTPSHQVTQMGQEVILRCVPISNHLYFYWYRQILGQKVEFLVSFYNNEISEKSEIFDDQFSVERPDGSNFTLKIRSTKLEDSAMYFCASRARDQRFYSPLHFGNGTRLTVT.

The chain has TRBV9 and TRBJ2-1; D possibly corresponds to TRBD2 (5 bases). In germline, CDR1 is SGDLS, CDR2 YYNGEE. Trimming removed 3 bases at V and 13 bases at J, with 17 bases between. The length of the CDR3 is 13 residues. The CDR3 here is CASSDKLDIPQFF. Here the CDR3 DNA reads TGTGCCAGCAGCGATAAACTAGATATCCCCCAGTTCTTC.

The J gene is TRBJ2-5, the V gene TRBV19; D is possibly TRBD1 (6 bases). Germline CDR1 reads LNHDA; CDR2 reads SQIVND (reference sequence). The V end was cut by 3 bases, the J end by 1 base, with 9 bases between. The CDR3 spans 14 residues. The CDR3 loop reads CASSIWDTQETQYF. The DNA for the CDR3 is TGTGCCAGTAGTATTTGGGACACCCAAGAGACCCAGTACTTC.

The chain links TRBV28 to TRBJ1-6, with TRBD1 identical over 7 bases. CDR1 and CDR2 from the germline V gene are MDHEN and SYDVKM. The J segment lost 9 bases and the V segment lost 5 bases, leaving 10 bases of the junction unmatched. This CDR3 has 15 residues. Written as DNA, the CDR3 is TGTGCCAGCAGTCACGGGACAGTCAACGGTTCACCCCTCCACTTT. This gives the protein CASSHGTVNGSPLHF.

This clone was recorded once. This sequence joins TRBV24-1 and TRBJ2-2, with a weak D call TRBD2 (5 bases). The CDR3 sequence is 16 residues long. Trimming stripped 0 bases from V and 5 bases from J, with 12 bases between. CDR1 is KGHDR, CDR2 SFDVKD, per germline. The CDR3 region is CATSDLSGSKTGELFF. DNA for the CDR3: TGTGCCACCAGTGATTTGTCGGGGTCTAAGACCGGGGAGCTGTTTTTT.

The chain uses TRBV4-3 and TRBJ2-1; D is uncertain. From germline, CDR1 is LGHNA and CDR2 YSLEER. V was shortened by 0 bases and J by 2 bases, with 11 bases between the two germline ends. The CDR3 length is 16 residues. The CDR3 DNA reads TGCGCCAGCAGCCAAGATGTCGCAGGCACCTACAATGAGCAGTTCTTC. It specifies CASSQDVAGTYNEQFF.

This sequence joins TRBV28 and TRBJ1-2, with 7 bases fitting TRBD1. Germline CDR1 is MDHEN and CDR2 is SYDVKM. After removal of 7 bases from V and 6 bases from J, the junction contained 14 bases not matched to a gene. CDR3 length: 15 residues. The CDR3 loop reads CASKMMTGTQHGYTF. The CDR3 nucleotides read TGTGCCAGCAAAATGATGACAGGGACGCAACATGGCTACACCTTC.

The chain is built from TRBV3-1 (or the pseudogene TRBV3-2) and TRBJ1-2; TRBD1 matches 8 bases. From germline, CDR1 is LGHDT and CDR2 YNNKEL (reference sequence). This CDR3 is 15 amino acids long. J lost 7 bases, V lost 0 bases, and 7 bases had no gene match. CDR3 protein: CASSQDRRGLRGYTF. The DNA for the CDR3 is TGTGCCAGCAGCCAAGATCGCAGGGGGCTTCGTGGCTACACCTTC.

This clone was seen a few times. V gene TRBV29-1 combines with J gene TRBJ1-1; TRBD1 might be the D (5 bases). With 3 bases removed from V and 4 bases from J, the gap between germline ends came to 12 bases. Germline V gene lookup returns CDR1 SQVTM and CDR2 ANQGSEA. CDR3 length: 13 residues. This chain's CDR3 is CSVDWGDSTEAFF. The DNA of the CDR3 is TGCAGCGTTGATTGGGGGGATAGCACTGAAGCTTTCTTT.

The CDR3 sequence is CASSPGQALRTEKLFF. The CDR3 nucleotides are TGTGCCAGTAGTCCCGGACAGGCCCTCAGAACGGAAAAACTGTTTTTT. The V call is TRBV19, the J call TRBJ1-4, with 7 positions matching TRBD1. Per the germline V gene, CDR1 is LNHDA and CDR2 is SQIVND (reference sequence). The CDR3 length is 16 residues. V was clipped by 5 bases and J by 8 bases; unmatched bases: 14. Full variable domain (remainder filled in from reference TRBV19 and TRBJ1-4): DGGITQSPKYLFRKEGQNVTLSCEQNLNHDAMYWYRQDPGQGLRLIYYSQIVNDFQKGDIAEGYSVSREKKESFPLTVTSAQKNPTAFYLCASSPGQALRTEKLFFGSGTQLSVL.

The chain is built from TRBV9 and TRBJ1-5; a weak D match, TRBD1 (6 bases). Germline V CDR1 and CDR2: SGDLS, YYNGEE. Deletions cut 4 bases from V and 3 bases from J, with 11 bases between. The CDR3 runs to 14 residues. The CDR3 region has the DNA TGTGCCAGCAGCCCTTGGACAGACAATCAGCCCCAGCATTTT. It is translated as CASSPWTDNQPQHF.